The 27 T cell receptor beta chains reported below all come from one sample, sequenced in a study of patients and donors after allogeneic stem cell transplantation (TCRdb year 2020). The library was made by RT-PCR. The data were produced on a NextSeq 550. TCRdb applied fastp at Q25 and MiXCR to the public reads, then kept only in-frame beta chains. Records with the same CDR3 protein are collapsed into one entry carrying the most frequent genes and DNA. For this sample the table gives about 960,000 distinct CDR3 sequences, of which 18% were detected only once. The ten most abundant clones make up around 6% of the sample. The sample comprised blood, either unsorted or a sorted T cell fraction (not recorded which). The source is a human donor who was either an allogeneic HSCT recipient or a stem cell or donor lymphocyte infusion donor (not recorded which). It is not recorded whose cells these are; they may come from a transplant donor.

This clonotype showed up just a few times. The chain joins TRBV14 to TRBJ1-3; unclear D gene. The CDR3 spans 13 residues. In germline, CDR1 is SGHDN, CDR2 FVKESK. Trimming took 6 bases from V and 7 from J, leaving 13 bases between them. In DNA, the CDR3 is TGTGCCAGCAGTCCGGAACCCGGGAACACCATATATTTT. It codes for CASSPEPGNTIYF.

This clonotype was counted a few times. The genes are TRBV3-1 and TRBJ2-2; tentatively, D is TRBD1 (5 bases). This CDR3 is 14 amino acids long. V lost 6 bases and J lost 1, with 9 bases in between. From germline, CDR1 is LGHDT and CDR2 YNNKEL (reference sequence). This chain's CDR3 is CASRTGQNTGELFF. DNA of the CDR3: TGTGCCAGCAGAACCGGACAGAACACCGGGGAGCTGTTTTTT.

The chain joins TRBV5-5 to TRBJ1-1, with no clear D. Trimming left V 1 base short and J 1 base short, with 11 bases between. The CDR3 covers 15 residues. The germline CDR1 and CDR2 sequences are SGHKS and YYEKEE (reference sequence). CDR3 nucleotide sequence: TGTGCCAGCAGCTTGTTGGTGACAAGGAACACTGAAGCTTTCTTT. Protein product: CASSLLVTRNTEAFF.

This clonotype was observed a handful of times. The chain couples TRBV20-1 to TRBJ1-5, with D possibly TRBD1 on 6 matching bases. This CDR3 has 15 amino acids. V shed 4 bases and J shed 7 bases, with 20 bases lying between them. Germline CDR1 is DFQATT and CDR2 is SNEGSKA (reference sequence). Written as DNA, the CDR3 is TGCAGTGCTACCTCAGGAGGCTCGACAGGACAGCCCCAGCATTTT. This codes for CSATSGGSTGQPQHF.

The CDR3 coding sequence is TGTGCCAGCAGGGCAAGAATGCCAGGGGTTTCGGCTGAAGCTTTCTTT. Protein sequence: CASRARMPGVSAEAFF. The gene calls are TRBV28 and TRBJ1-1; weak D call: TRBD1 (6 bases). The CDR3 runs 16 residues. V dropped 6 bases and J dropped 6 bases, with 23 bases sitting between them. Per the germline V gene, CDR1 is MDHEN and CDR2 is SYDVKM.

This clonotype was found a few times. The chain links TRBV9 to TRBJ1-2; possibly TRBD1 for D (6 bases). Germline V gives CDR1 SGDLS, CDR2 YYNGEE. The V end lost 4 bases, the J end lost 6 bases, and 10 bases lay between the germline ends. This CDR3 comprises 12 residues. CDR3 sequence reads: CASSTGGHGYTF. Written as DNA, the CDR3 is TGTGCCAGCAGCACCGGGGGGCATGGCTACACCTTC.

A few counts support this clonotype. This rearrangement joins TRBV20-1 to TRBJ1-2; D possibly corresponds to TRBD1 (6 bases). Germline V gives CDR1 DFQATT, CDR2 SNEGSKA (reference sequence). V was shortened by 5 bases and J by 4 bases, with 11 bases between the two germline ends. This CDR3 spans 12 amino acids. CDR3 sequence (DNA): TGCAGTGCTCCGACAGGTTCCTATGGCTACACCTTC. Its protein is CSAPTGSYGYTF.

This clonotype occurred a few times. The chain carries TRBV4-1 and TRBJ1-1; D call uncertain. V lost 5 bases, J lost 5 bases, and 18 bases lay in between. CDR1 MGHRA and CDR2 YSYEKL come from the germline V gene. This CDR3 spans 15 amino acids. In nucleotides, the CDR3 is TGCGCCAGCAGCTATTTGTCTTCGGGAGGGACTGAAGCTTTCTTT. This sequence encodes CASSYLSSGGTEAFF.

The chain uses TRBV24-1 and TRBJ2-5; 12 nucleotides match TRBD1. Germline lookup yields CDR1 KGHDR and CDR2 SFDVKD. V dropped 3 bases and J dropped 5; count of bases not matched to a gene: 12. The CDR3 runs 18 residues. CDR3 sequence: CATSDQTGTGGELETQYF. The CDR3 coding sequence is TGTGCCACCAGTGATCAAACCGGGACAGGGGGCGAGTTGGAGACCCAGTACTTC.

To note about this clonotype: In this CDR3 the conserved last residue, phenylalanine or tryptophan, is missing, so a read error is likely. The chain recombines TRBV20-1 with TRBJ1-5; 8 bases fit TRBD1. Germline CDR1 is DFQATT and CDR2 is SNEGSKA (reference sequence). The V gene end was trimmed by 5 bases and the J gene end by 7 bases; junction bases not matched to a gene: 7. The CDR3 length is 13 residues. The CDR3, as DNA: TGCAGTGCTTCCAGGGGGCGCGGGCAGCCCCAGCATTAT. This translates into CSASRGRGQPQHY.

This clonotype was picked up a small number of times. The V gene is TRBV27, the J gene TRBJ1-1; D call uncertain. The germline V gene has CDR1 MNHEY and CDR2 SMNVEV (reference sequence). The CDR3 has 14 amino acids. Deletions cut 5 bases from V and 4 bases from J, with 14 bases between. The CDR3 reads CASSPRVRGTEAFF. The CDR3 region has the DNA TGTGCCAGCAGTCCCCGTGTTAGAGGCACTGAAGCTTTCTTT.

V gene TRBV20-1 combines with J gene TRBJ1-2, with a possible D match to TRBD1 (6 bases). Trimming pared 5 bases from V and 0 bases from J, leaving 13 bases between. The germline V gene has CDR1 DFQATT and CDR2 SNEGSKA (reference sequence). The CDR3 has 14 amino acids. The CDR3 DNA reads as TGCAGTGCTCCCCGGGACACCTCTAACTATGGCTACACCTTC. Protein product: CSAPRDTSNYGYTF.

The chain's CDR3 is CASSLDQGQGARGYTF. CDR3 DNA: TGTGCCAGCAGTTTAGATCAGGGACAGGGGGCGCGAGGCTACACCTTC. The J gene is TRBJ1-2, the V gene TRBV12-3 or TRBV12-4, with 12 bases identical to TRBD1. The V segment lost 1 base and the J segment 8 bases; nucleotides outside the gene matches: 8. This CDR3 spans 16 amino acids.

A note on this clonotype: Just one base apart from a much larger clone, this may be a read error. The chain is built from TRBV29-1 and TRBJ1-1, with D possibly TRBD1 on 6 matching bases. Germline V lookup: CDR1 SQVTM, CDR2 ANQGSEA. There are 10 residues in the CDR3. V lost 4 bases, J lost 7 bases, and 7 bases lay in between. The CDR3: CSVVDSEAFF. CDR3 DNA sequence: TGCAGCGTTGTGGACAGTGAAGCTTTCTTT.

The chain employs TRBV5-1 and TRBJ1-4; 8 bases are a match to TRBD1. The CDR3 is made up of 14 amino acids. Germline lookup yields CDR1 SGHRS and CDR2 YFSETQ. V was clipped by 4 bases and J by 7 bases; unmatched bases: 6. CDR3 bases: TGCGCCAGCAGCATAGGGACAGGATTTGAAAAACTGTTTTTT. Translation gives CASSIGTGFEKLFF. Using reference TRBV5-1 and TRBJ1-4 for the parts outside the CDR3, the full variable domain is KAGVTQTPRYLIKTRGQQVTLSCSPISGHRSVSWYQQTPGQGLQFLFEYFSETQRNKGNFPGRFSGRQFSNSRSEMNVSTLELGDSALYLCASSIGTGFEKLFFGSGTQLSVL.

This clonotype has a handful of counts. The J gene is TRBJ1-1, the V gene TRBV6-2 or TRBV6-3; D gene unclear. The length of the CDR3 is 13 residues. V lost 6 bases to trimming and J lost 7 bases, with 15 bases between them. Germline assignment: CDR1 MNHEY and CDR2 SVGEGT. The CDR3, as DNA: TGTGCCAGCAGCCGGAGTGTCAGTAGTGAAGCTTTCTTT. Translation gives CASSRSVSSEAFF.

The CDR3 protein is CSVWDYEQYF. CDR3 bases: TGCAGCGTTTGGGACTACGAGCAGTACTTC. The chain recombines TRBV29-1 with TRBJ2-7; D uncertain. The CDR3 has 10 residues. CDR1 SQVTM and CDR2 ANQGSEA come from the germline V gene. V lost 5 bases to trimming and J lost 3 bases, with 5 bases between them.

This chain connects TRBV19 to TRBJ2-7; 8 bases agree with TRBD1. Germline loops: CDR1 LNHDA, CDR2 SQIVND (reference sequence). V shed 7 bases, J shed 5 bases, and the junction held 10 bases outside the gene matches. There are 14 residues in the CDR3. The CDR3, as DNA: TGTGCCAGTACCATGGCAGGGGGCATCGACGAGCAGTACTTC. Its protein product is CASTMAGGIDEQYF.

This clonotype was detected a few times. The chain links TRBV12-3 or TRBV12-4 to TRBJ1-4; the D gene is possibly TRBD1 (5 bases). The CDR3 has 15 amino acids. Trimming shortened V by 5 bases and J by 4 bases, and 14 bases separated the two germline ends. The CDR3 DNA is TGTGCCAGCAGTCCGATCAGGGCTGGTAATGAAAAACTGTTTTTT. Protein product: CASSPIRAGNEKLFF.

This clonotype was counted a few times. The chain uses TRBV20-1 and TRBJ1-5; D is possibly TRBD1 (5 bases). This CDR3 has 15 amino acids. V was clipped by 5 bases and J by 4 bases, with 18 bases between them. Germline CDR1 reads DFQATT; CDR2 reads SNEGSKA (reference sequence). CDR3 protein: CSAPHGGGGNQPQHF. Written as DNA, the CDR3 is TGCAGTGCTCCTCACGGGGGAGGAGGAAATCAGCCCCAGCATTTT.

CDR3 in DNA: TGCGCCAGCAGCCAAGAAAGGTCCACTGAAGCTTTCTTT. It translates to CASSQERSTEAFF. V and J are TRBV4-1 and TRBJ1-1, with no clear D. This CDR3 contains 13 residues. Trimming pared 0 bases from V and 4 bases from J, leaving 6 bases between. Germline V gives CDR1 MGHRA, CDR2 YSYEKL.

This clonotype occurred a few times. This sequence joins TRBV7-3 and TRBJ2-2; D not certain. CDR3 length equals 13 residues. Germline assignment: CDR1 SGHTA and CDR2 FQGTGA. With 1 base removed from V and 7 bases from J, the gap between germline ends came to 7 bases. CDR3 region: CASSLKHGGELFF. The CDR3 nucleotides read TGTGCCAGCAGCTTAAAACATGGCGGGGAGCTGTTTTTT.

This clonotype came up many times. The V call is TRBV5-1, the J call TRBJ2-1; a possible D gene is TRBD2 (5 bases). The CDR3 sequence is 14 residues long. Germline values: CDR1 SGHRS, CDR2 YFSETQ. V was pared by 0 bases and J by 10 bases, with 14 bases between. This CDR3 is CASSLGPDYYEQFF. CDR3 nucleotide sequence: TGCGCCAGCAGCTTGGGTCCTGACTACTACGAGCAGTTCTTC.

There are a few counts of this clonotype. The rearrangement links TRBV28 to TRBJ1-2; the match to TRBD1 covers 8 bases. The V and J ends lost 1 base and 3 bases, in that order; junction bases with no gene match: 10. The CDR3 runs 17 residues. Germline V lookup: CDR1 MDHEN, CDR2 SYDVKM. CDR3 nucleotides: TGTGCCAGCAGTTTATCTCTTTCAGGGGGCGCGGACTATGGCTACACCTTC. Residues: CASSLSLSGGADYGYTF.

The rearrangement joins TRBV27 to TRBJ2-3; 7 nucleotides line up with TRBD2. J lost 2 bases, V lost 1 base, and 6 bases had no gene match. Germline values: CDR1 MNHEY, CDR2 SMNVEV (reference sequence). This CDR3 region has 16 residues. CDR3 DNA: TGTGCCAGCAGTTTATACAGCGGGGACCCCACAGATACGCAGTATTTT. Its translation: CASSLYSGDPTDTQYF.

The V and J genes are TRBV19 and TRBJ1-5; no firm D call. V lost 4 bases to trimming and J lost 0 bases, with 10 bases between them. CDR3 length: 15 residues. Germline loops: CDR1 LNHDA, CDR2 SQIVND (reference sequence). This chain's CDR3 is CASSRESYSNQPQHF. The CDR3, as DNA: TGTGCCAGTAGTAGAGAGTCCTATAGCAATCAGCCCCAGCATTTT.

The chain couples TRBV7-2 to TRBJ1-2; unclear D gene. Trimming took 5 bases from V and 4 from J, leaving 14 bases between them. The CDR3 has 14 residues. Germline V gene lookup returns CDR1 SGHTA and CDR2 FQGNSA. CDR3 bases: TGTGCCAGCAGCCCCGACCAGCCCCCCTATGGCTACACCTTC. Its protein product is CASSPDQPPYGYTF.